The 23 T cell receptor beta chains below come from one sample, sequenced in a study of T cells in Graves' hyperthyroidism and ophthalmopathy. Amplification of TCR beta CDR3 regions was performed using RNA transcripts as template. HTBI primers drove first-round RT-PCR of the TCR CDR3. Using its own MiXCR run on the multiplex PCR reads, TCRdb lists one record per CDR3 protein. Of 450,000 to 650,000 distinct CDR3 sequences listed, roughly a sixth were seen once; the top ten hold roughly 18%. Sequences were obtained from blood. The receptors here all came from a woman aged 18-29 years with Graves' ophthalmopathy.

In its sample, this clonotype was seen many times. This chain's CDR3 is CASSRDNSNEQFF. In DNA, the CDR3 is TGTGCCAGCAGCAGGGACAATAGCAATGAGCAGTTCTTC. The rearrangement uses TRBV7-9 and TRBJ2-1; a possible D gene is TRBD1 (6 bases). Deletions cut 5 bases from V and 6 bases from J, with 11 bases between. CDR1 and CDR2 (germline): SEHNR, FQNEAQ (reference sequence). There are 13 residues in the CDR3.

For the CDR3, the DNA is TGTGCCAGCAGCGTCTACAGGGAGTACAATGAGCAGTTCTTC. This sequence encodes CASSVYREYNEQFF. The genes are TRBV9 and TRBJ2-1; possible D gene TRBD1, 6 bases. The V end lost 2 bases, the J end lost 4 bases, and 10 bases lay between the germline ends. In germline, CDR1 is SGDLS, CDR2 YYNGEE. This CDR3 is 14 amino acids long.

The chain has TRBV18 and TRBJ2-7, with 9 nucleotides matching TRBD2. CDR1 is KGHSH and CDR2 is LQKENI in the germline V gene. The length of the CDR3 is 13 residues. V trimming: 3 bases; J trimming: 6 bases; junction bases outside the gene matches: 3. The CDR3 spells CASSPRTSVEQYF. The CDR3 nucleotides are TGTGCCAGCTCACCCCGGACTAGCGTCGAGCAGTACTTC.

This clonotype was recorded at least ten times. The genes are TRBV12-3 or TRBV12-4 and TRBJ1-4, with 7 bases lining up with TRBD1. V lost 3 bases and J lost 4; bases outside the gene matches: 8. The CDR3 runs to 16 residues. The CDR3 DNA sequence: TGTGCCAGCAGTTTTCCGGGGGGGGACAGTAATGAAAAACTGTTTTTT. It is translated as CASSFPGGDSNEKLFF.

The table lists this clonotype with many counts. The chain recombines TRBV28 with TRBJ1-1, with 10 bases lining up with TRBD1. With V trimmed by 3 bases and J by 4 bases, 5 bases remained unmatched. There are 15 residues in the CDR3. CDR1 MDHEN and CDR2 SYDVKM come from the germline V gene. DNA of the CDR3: TGTGCCAGCAGTTTCCGACAGGGGGCTGGCACTGAAGCTTTCTTT. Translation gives CASSFRQGAGTEAFF.

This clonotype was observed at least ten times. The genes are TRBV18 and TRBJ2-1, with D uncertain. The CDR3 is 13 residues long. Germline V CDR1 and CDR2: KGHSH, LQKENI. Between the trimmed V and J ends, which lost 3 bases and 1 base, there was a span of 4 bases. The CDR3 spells CASSPMSYNEQFF. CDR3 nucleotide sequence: TGTGCCAGCTCACCGATGTCCTACAATGAGCAGTTCTTC.

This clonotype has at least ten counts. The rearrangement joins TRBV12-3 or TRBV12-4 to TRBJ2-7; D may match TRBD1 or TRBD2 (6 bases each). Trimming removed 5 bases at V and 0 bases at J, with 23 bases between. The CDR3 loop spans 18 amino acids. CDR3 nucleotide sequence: TGTGCCAGCAGTACCCTACCCGGGGGCCAGGGCCACTCCTACGAGCAGTACTTC. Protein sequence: CASSTLPGGQGHSYEQYF.

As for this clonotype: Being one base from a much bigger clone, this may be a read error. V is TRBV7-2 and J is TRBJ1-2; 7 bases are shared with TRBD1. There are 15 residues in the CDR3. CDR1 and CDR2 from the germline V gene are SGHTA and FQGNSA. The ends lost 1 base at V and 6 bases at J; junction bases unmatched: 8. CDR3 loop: CASSLDTGVTHGYTF. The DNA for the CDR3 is TGTGCCAGCAGCTTAGATACAGGGGTCACCCATGGCTACACCTTC. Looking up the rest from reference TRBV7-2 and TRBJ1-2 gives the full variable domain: GAGVSQSPSNKVTEKGKDVELRCDPISGHTALYWYRQSLGQGLEFLIYFQGNSAPDKSGLPSDRFSAERTGGSVSTLTIQRTQQEDSAVYLCASSLDTGVTHGYTFGSGTRLTVV.

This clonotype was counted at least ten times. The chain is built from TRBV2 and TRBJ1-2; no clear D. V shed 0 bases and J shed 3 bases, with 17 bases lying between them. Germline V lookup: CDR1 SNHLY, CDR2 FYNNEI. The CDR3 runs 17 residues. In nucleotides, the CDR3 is TGTGCCAGCAGTGAAGCCCAAGGACCTCGGACGCACTATGGCTACACCTTC. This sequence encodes CASSEAQGPRTHYGYTF.

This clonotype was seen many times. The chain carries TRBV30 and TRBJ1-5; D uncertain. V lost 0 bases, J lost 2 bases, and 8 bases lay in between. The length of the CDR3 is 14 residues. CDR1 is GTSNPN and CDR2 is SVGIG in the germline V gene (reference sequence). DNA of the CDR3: TGTGCCTGGAGTGTACCTGGGGGCAATCAGCCCCAGCATTTT. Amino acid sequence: CAWSVPGGNQPQHF.

CDR3 nucleotide sequence: TGTGCCACCAGCAGAGATGGCCAAGAGACCCAGTACTTC. Translating it yields CATSRDGQETQYF. The rearrangement links TRBV15 to TRBJ2-5; no reliable D call. This CDR3 has 13 residues. Germline-derived CDR1 and CDR2 are LNHNV and YYDKDF (reference sequence). V lost 0 bases and J 1 base, leaving 3 bases between the germline ends. The full variable domain, its missing parts supplied by reference TRBV15 and TRBJ2-5, is DAMVIQNPRYQVTQFGKPVTLSCSQTLNHNVMYWYQQKSSQAPKLLFHYYDKDFNNEADTPDNFQSRRPNTSFCFLDIRSPGLGDTAMYLCATSRDGQETQYFGPGTRLLVL.

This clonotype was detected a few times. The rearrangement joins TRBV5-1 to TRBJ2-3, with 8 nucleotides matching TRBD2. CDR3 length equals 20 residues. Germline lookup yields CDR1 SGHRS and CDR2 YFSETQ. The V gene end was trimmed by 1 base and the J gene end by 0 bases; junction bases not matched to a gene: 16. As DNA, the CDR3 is TGCGCCAGCAGCTTGTTTCCCTTCGCTGCGGGGGGAGTTAGCACAGATACGCAGTATTTT. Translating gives CASSLFPFAAGGVSTDTQYF.

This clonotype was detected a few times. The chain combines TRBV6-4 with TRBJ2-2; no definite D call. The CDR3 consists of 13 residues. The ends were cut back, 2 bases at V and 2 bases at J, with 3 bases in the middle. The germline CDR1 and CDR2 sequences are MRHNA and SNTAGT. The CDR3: CASSDRNTGELFF. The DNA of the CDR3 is TGTGCCAGCAGTGACAGAAACACCGGGGAGCTGTTTTTT.

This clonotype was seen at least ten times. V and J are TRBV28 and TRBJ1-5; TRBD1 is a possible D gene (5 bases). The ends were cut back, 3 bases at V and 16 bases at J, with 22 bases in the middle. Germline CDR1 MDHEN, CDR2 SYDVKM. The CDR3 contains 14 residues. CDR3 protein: CASSFSQGRKVRHF. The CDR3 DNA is TGTGCCAGCAGTTTCAGCCAGGGCCGAAAGGTTCGTCATTTT.

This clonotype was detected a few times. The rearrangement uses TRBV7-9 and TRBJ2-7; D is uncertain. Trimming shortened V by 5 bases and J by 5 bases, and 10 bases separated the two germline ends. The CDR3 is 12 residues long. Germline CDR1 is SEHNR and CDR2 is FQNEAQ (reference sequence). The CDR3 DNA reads TGTGCCAGCAGCCCTGGTCAGCACGAGCAGTACTTC. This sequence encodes CASSPGQHEQYF.

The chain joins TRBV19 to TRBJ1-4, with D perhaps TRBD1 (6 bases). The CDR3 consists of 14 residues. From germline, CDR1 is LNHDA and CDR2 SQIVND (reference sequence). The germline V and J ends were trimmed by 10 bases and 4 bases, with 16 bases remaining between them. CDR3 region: CATVGGANNEKLFF. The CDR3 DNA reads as TGTGCCACGGTGGGGGGGGCGAATAATGAAAAACTGTTTTTT. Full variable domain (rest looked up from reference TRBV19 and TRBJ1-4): DGGITQSPKYLFRKEGQNVTLSCEQNLNHDAMYWYRQDPGQGLRLIYYSQIVNDFQKGDIAEGYSVSREKKESFPLTVTSAQKNPTAFYLCATVGGANNEKLFFGSGTQLSVL.

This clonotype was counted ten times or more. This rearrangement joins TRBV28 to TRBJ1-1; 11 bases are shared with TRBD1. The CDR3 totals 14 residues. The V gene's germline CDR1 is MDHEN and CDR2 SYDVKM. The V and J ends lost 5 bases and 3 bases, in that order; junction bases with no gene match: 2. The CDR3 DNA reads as TGTGCCAGCAGTGCGGGACAGGGGGACACTGAAGCTTTCTTT. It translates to CASSAGQGDTEAFF.

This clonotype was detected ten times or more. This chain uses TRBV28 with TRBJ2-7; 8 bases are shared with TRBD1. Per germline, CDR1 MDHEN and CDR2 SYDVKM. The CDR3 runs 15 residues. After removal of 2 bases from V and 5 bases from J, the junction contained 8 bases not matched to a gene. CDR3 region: CASSLADRVEDEQYF. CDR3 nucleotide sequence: TGTGCCAGCAGTTTAGCGGACAGGGTTGAGGACGAGCAGTACTTC.

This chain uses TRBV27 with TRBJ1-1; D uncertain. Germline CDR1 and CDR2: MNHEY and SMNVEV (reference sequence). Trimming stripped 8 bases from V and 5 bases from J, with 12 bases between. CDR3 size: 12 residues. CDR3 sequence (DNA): TGTGCCAGCGGAGATTACGGGACTGAAGCTTTCTTT. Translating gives CASGDYGTEAFF.

The CDR3 DNA reads as TGTGCCAGTAGTACCGGACAGGCACAAGCTGAAGCTTTCTTT. It yields the protein CASSTGQAQAEAFF. V usage is TRBV19 and J usage is TRBJ1-1, with 7 nucleotides matching TRBD1. Germline V gene sequence: CDR1 LNHDA, CDR2 SQIVND (reference sequence). V trimming: 4 bases; J trimming: 6 bases; junction bases outside the gene matches: 8. This CDR3 is built from 14 residues.

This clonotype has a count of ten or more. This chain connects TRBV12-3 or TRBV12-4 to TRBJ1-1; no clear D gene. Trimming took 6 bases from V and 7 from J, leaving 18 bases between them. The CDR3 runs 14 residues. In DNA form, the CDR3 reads TGTGCCAGCAGCTCACCCCGACTGAGTGGTGAAGCTTTCTTT. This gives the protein CASSSPRLSGEAFF.

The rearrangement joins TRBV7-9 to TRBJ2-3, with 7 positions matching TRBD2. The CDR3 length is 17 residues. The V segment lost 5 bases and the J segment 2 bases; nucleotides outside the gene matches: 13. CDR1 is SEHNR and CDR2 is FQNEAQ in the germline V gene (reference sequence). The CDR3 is CASSIPSGTTDTDTQYF. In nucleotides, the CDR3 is TGTGCCAGCAGCATCCCTTCGGGGACTACCGACACAGATACGCAGTATTTT.

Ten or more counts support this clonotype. The CDR3 is CSARNPGQGAGETQYF. The CDR3 DNA sequence: TGCAGTGCTAGAAATCCGGGACAGGGGGCCGGAGAGACCCAGTACTTC. The chain joins TRBV20-1 to TRBJ2-5; 12 nucleotides match TRBD1. CDR3 length: 16 amino acids. Per germline, CDR1 DFQATT and CDR2 SNEGSKA (reference sequence). V gave up 2 bases and J gave up 4 bases; unmatched junction bases: 8.